This TCR beta chain appears in the sequencing data of a study of blood T cells in healthy people across ages. Next came a second PCR, run for about 7 to 11 cycles, which used a sample-barcoded 5' primer along with a J-beta primer mix. TCRdb analysed the 5' RACE reads with MiXCR anew, one entry per CDR3 protein. Here the sample spans around 1.5 million distinct CDR3 sequences, around 59% being singletons. The ends lost 6 bases at V and 5 bases at J; junction bases unmatched: 13. CDR3 length: 17 residues. CDR1 MNHNS and CDR2 SASEGT come from the germline V gene. V gene TRBV6-1 combines with J gene TRBJ2-5; 12 bases agree with TRBD1. The sequence was collected from a man aged 18 to 30 in good health. The sequencing input was blood. DNA for the CDR3: TGTGCCAGCAGCCCCACGGCGGGACAGGGGGCGGTGGAGACCCAGTACTTC. Translation: CASSPTAGQGAVETQYF.